The subject of this entry is one TCR beta chain. Its matching antigen is unknown. The data originate from a study of Tregs in tolerant kidney transplant recipients. The CDR3 is 14 amino acids. Germline V gene lookup returns CDR1 SGHNT and CDR2 YENEEA. The V end was cut by 7 bases, the J end by 9 bases, with 19 bases between. Method: immunoSEQ multiplex PCR; TCRdb's copy keeps in-frame clones and lacks some. The data contain about 83,000 clones, 98% of them singletons. Overall study results and limits: Biological reproducibility was not directly addressed, but technical replication error appeared minimal. Activated donor B cell expansion appeared to reveal the most relevant donor-specific TCRbeta repertoire.

Unstimulated Tregs (CD4+CD25+CD127-) and CD4+CD25- non-Tregs were sorted from PBMCs. This receptor was taken from a human donor who received a combined kidney and bone marrow transplant. The V gene is TRBV11-3, the J gene TRBJ2-1; D might be TRBD2 (6 bases). Sequencing was performed on CD4+ T cells from blood, taken before the transplant. CDR3 sequence (DNA): TGTGCCAGCATCAGGACGGACGTGGGGGGTGAGCAGTTCTTC. As protein: CASIRTDVGGEQFF.